This paragraph reports one T cell receptor beta chain. The antigen is unknown. PCR used 60 Vbeta primers and 13 Jbeta primers. Sequencing used immunoSEQ multiplex PCR; TCRdb keeps in-frame clones, though not all of them. There are fewer than 85,000 clones in the sample; 78% occur only once, and under 6% lies in the top ten. The CDR3 length is 15 residues. The germline V gene has CDR1 MNHEY and CDR2 SVGAGI. Trimming cost V 7 bases and J 8 bases; bases outside gene matches: 9. This specimen comes from a study of cytomegalovirus exposure and HLA in healthy donors. Study-level findings and limits: The study put 150 to 200 TCR beta chains on its list as cytomegalovirus-associated. In a later analysis, parvovirus B19, influenza, CMV and Epstein-Barr virus appeared linked to several top co-occurrence clusters. A later analysis found most CMV-associated TCR beta chains apparently HLA-restricted.

This clonotype was sampled from a man aged 18-30 years in good health and CMV-seropositive. Sample: PBMCs. This chain joins TRBV6-5 and TRBJ2-2; 11 bases are a match to TRBD2. CDR3 loop: CASTLLAGGRGELFF. The CDR3 bases are TGTGCCAGCACCCTTCTAGCGGGAGGTAGAGGGGAGCTGTTTTTT.